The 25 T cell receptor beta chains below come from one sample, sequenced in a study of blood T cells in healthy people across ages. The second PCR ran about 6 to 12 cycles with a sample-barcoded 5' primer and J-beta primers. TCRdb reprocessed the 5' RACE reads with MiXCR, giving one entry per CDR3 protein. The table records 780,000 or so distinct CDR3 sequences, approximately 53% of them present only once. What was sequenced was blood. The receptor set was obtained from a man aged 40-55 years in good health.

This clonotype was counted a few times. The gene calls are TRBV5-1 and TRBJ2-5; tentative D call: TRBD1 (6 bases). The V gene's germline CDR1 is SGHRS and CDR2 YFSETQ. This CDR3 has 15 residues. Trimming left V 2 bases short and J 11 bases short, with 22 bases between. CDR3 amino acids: CASSFAQGSYNEQYF. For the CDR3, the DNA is TGCGCCAGCAGCTTCGCCCAGGGGAGCTACAATGAGCAGTACTTC.

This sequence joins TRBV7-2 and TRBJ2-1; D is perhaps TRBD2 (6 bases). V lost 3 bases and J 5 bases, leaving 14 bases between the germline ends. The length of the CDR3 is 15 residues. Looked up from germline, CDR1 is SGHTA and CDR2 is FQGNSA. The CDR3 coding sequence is TGTGCCAGCAGCTTTCGGGCGGGAATCGACAATGAGCAGTTCTTC. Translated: CASSFRAGIDNEQFF.

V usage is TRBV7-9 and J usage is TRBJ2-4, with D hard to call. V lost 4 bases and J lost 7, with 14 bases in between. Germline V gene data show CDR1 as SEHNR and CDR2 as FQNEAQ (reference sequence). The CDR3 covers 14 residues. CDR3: CASSCELCGNIQYF. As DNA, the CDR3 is TGTGCCAGCAGCTGCGAGCTATGTGGGAACATTCAGTACTTC.

The CDR3 bases are TGTGCCAGCAGCCTAGGACCCGGGACCGCAGCCTACGAGCAGTACTTC. This encodes CASSLGPGTAAYEQYF. This chain uses TRBV7-2 with TRBJ2-7, with D perhaps being TRBD1 or TRBD2 (5 bases each). The germline V gene has CDR1 SGHTA and CDR2 FQGNSA. The V and J ends lost 5 bases and 2 bases respectively, with 19 bases between them. This CDR3 region has 16 residues.

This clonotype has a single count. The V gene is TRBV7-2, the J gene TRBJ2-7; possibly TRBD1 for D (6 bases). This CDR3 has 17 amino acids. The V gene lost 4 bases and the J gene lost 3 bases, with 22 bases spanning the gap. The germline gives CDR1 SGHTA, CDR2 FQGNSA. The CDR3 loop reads CASSSQSGTLQGYEQYF. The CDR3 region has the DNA TGTGCCAGCAGCTCTCAGAGTGGAACATTACAGGGCTACGAGCAGTACTTC.

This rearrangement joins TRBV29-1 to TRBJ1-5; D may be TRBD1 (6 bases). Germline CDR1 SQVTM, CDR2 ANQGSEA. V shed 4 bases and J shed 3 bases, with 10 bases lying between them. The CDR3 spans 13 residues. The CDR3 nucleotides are TGCAGCGTTGGAACAGGGATCAATCAGCCCCAGCATTTT. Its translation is CSVGTGINQPQHF.

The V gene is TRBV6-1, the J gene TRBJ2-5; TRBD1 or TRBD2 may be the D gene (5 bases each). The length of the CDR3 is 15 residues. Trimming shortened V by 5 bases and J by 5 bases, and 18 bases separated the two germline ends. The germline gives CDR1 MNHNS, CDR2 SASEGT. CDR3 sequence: CASSPLRGAQETQYF. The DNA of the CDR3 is TGTGCCAGCAGTCCCTTGCGAGGGGCGCAGGAGACCCAGTACTTC.

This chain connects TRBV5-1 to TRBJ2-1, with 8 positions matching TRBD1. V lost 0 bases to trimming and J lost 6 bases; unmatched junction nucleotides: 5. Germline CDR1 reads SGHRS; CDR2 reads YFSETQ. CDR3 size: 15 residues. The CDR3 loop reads CASSLVGQETNEQFF. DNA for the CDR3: TGCGCCAGCAGCTTGGTGGGACAGGAGACCAATGAGCAGTTCTTC.

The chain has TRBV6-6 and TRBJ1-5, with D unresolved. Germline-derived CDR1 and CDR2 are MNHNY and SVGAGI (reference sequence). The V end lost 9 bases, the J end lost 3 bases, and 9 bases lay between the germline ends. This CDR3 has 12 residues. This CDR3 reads CASSAINQPQHF. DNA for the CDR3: TGTGCCAGTTCTGCGATCAATCAGCCCCAGCATTTT.

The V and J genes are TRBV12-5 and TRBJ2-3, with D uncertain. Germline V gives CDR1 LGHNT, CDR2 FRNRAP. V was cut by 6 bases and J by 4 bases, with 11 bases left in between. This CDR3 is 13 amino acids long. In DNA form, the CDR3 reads TGTGCTAGTGGCCACACAACTGCAGATACGCAGTATTTT. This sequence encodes CASGHTTADTQYF.

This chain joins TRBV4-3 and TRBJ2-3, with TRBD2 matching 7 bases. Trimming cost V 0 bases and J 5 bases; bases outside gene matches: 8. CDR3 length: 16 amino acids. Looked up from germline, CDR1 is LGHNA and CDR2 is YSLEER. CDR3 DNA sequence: TGCGCCAGCAGCCAAGATCAGGGCGGGAGAAAAGATACGCAGTATTTT. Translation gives CASSQDQGGRKDTQYF.

The CDR3: CATNRTCCLETQYF. The CDR3 nucleotides are TGTGCCACCAACCGGACATGCTGTTTGGAGACCCAGTACTTC. The chain recombines TRBV24-1 with TRBJ2-7, with D perhaps matching TRBD1 (5 bases). The end of the DNA is better explained by TRBJ2-5, so the J call may be wrong. Germline CDR1 and CDR2: KGHDR and SFDVKD. This CDR3 contains 14 residues.

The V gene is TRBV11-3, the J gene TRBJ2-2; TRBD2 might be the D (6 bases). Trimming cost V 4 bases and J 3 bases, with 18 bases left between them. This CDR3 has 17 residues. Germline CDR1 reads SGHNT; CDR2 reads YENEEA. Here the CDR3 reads CASSSLEGTEDTGELFF. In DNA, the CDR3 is TGTGCCAGCAGCTCACTGGAGGGGACCGAGGACACCGGGGAGCTGTTTTTT.

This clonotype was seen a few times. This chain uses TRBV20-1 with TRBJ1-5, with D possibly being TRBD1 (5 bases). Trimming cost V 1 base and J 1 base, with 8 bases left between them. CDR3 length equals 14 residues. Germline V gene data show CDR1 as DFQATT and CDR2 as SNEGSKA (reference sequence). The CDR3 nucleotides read TGCAGTGCTAGAGGGGGCTGGAGCAATCAGCCCCAGCATTTT. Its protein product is CSARGGWSNQPQHF.

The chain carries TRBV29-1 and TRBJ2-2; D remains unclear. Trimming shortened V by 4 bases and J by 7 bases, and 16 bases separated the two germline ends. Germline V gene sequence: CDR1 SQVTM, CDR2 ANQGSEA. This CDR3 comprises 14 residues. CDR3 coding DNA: TGCAGCGTTGGATGGGCCCTCTTGGGCGGGGAGCTGTTTTTT. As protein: CSVGWALLGGELFF.

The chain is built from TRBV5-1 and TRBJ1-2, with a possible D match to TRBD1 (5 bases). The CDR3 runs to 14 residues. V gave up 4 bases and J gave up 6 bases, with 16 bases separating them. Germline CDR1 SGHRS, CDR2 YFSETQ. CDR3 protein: CASSPSHGGDGYTF. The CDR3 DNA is TGCGCCAGCAGCCCGTCCCATGGAGGGGATGGCTACACCTTC.

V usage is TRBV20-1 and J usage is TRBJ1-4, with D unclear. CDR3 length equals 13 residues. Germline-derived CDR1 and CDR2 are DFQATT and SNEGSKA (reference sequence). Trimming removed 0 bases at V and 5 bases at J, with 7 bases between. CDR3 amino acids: CSARDPANEKLFF. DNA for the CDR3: TGCAGTGCTAGAGACCCGGCAAATGAAAAACTGTTTTTT.

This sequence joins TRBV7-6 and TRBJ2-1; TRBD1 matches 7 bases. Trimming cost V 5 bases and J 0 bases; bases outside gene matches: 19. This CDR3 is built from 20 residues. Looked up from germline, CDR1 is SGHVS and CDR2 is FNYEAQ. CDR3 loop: CASSRPTGPNTLSSYNEQFF. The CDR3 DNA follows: TGTGCCAGCAGCCGTCCGACAGGGCCCAATACTTTAAGCTCCTACAATGAGCAGTTCTTC.

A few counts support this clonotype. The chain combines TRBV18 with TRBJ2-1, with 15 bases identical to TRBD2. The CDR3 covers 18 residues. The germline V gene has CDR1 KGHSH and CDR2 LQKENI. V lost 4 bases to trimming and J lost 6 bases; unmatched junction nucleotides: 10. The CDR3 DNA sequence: TGTGCCAGCTCACTCGGGACTAGCGGGAGGCCGGAGATCAATGAGCAGTTCTTC. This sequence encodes CASSLGTSGRPEINEQFF.

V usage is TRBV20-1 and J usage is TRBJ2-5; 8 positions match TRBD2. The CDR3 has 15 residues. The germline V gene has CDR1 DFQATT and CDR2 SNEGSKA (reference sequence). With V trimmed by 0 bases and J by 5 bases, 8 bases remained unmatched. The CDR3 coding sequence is TGCAGTGCTAGAGAATATGGGACTAGGGGGGAGACCCAGTACTTC. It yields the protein CSAREYGTRGETQYF.

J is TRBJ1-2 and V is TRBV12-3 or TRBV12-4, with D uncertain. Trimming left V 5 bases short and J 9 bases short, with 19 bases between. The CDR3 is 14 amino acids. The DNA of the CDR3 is TGTGCCAGCAGTAAACTTGGACGGAAAAGTAGCTACACCTTC. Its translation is CASSKLGRKSSYTF.

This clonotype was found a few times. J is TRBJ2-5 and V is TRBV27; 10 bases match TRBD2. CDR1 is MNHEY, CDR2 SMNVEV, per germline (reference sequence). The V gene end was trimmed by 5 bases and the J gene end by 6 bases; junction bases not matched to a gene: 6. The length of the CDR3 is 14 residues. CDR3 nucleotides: TGTGCCAGCAGTGTAGCGGGAGGCGAGCAGACCCAGTACTTC. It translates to CASSVAGGEQTQYF.

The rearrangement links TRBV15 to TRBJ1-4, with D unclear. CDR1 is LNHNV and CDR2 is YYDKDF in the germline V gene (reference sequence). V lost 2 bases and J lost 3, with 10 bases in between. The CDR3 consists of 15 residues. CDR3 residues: CATSRTGSPNEKLFF. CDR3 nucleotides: TGTGCCACCAGCAGAACCGGCAGCCCTAATGAAAAACTGTTTTTT.

The CDR3 loop is CASLLAGDSRETQYF. CDR3 DNA sequence: TGTGCCAGCCTACTAGCGGGCGACAGTAGGGAGACCCAGTACTTC. The chain carries TRBV7-2 and TRBJ2-5, with 9 bases that match TRBD2. The germline CDR1 and CDR2 sequences are SGHTA and FQGNSA. V shed 8 bases and J 5 bases; nucleotides not matched to a gene: 12. This CDR3 contains 15 residues.

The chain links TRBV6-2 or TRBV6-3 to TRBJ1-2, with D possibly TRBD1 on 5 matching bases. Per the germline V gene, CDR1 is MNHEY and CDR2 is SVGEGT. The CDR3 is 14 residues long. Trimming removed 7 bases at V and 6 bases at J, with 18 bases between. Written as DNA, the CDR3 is TGTGCCAGCACCTACGGGGCCACCGTAAATGGCTACACCTTC. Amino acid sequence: CASTYGATVNGYTF.